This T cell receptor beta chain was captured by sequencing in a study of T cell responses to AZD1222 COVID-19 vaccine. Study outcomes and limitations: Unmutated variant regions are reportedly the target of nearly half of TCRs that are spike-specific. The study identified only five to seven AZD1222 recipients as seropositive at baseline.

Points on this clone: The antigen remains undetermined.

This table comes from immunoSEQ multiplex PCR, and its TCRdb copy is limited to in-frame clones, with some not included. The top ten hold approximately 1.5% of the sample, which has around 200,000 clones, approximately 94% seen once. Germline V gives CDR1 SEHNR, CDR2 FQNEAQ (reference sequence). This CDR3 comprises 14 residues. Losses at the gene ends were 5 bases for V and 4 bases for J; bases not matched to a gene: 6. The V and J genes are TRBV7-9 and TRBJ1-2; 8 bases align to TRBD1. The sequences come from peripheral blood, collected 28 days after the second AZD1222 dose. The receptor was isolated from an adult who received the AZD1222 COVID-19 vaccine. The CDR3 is CASSPVTGGYGYTF. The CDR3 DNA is TGTGCCAGCAGCCCGGTAACAGGGGGCTATGGCTACACCTTC.